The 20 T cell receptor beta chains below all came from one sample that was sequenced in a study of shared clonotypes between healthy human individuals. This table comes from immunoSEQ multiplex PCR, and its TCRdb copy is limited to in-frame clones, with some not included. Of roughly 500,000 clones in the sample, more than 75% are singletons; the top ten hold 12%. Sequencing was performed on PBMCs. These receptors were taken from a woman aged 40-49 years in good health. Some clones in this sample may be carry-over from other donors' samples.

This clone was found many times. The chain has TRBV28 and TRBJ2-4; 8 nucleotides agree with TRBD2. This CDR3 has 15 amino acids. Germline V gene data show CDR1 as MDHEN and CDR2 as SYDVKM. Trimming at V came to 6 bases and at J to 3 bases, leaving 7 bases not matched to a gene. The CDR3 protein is CASRTFSGNKNIQYF. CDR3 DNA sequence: TGTGCCAGCAGGACTTTTAGCGGGAACAAAAACATTCAGTACTTC. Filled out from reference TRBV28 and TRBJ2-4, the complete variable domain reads DVKVTQSSRYLVKRTGEKVFLECVQDMDHENMFWYRQDPGLGLRLIYFSYDVKMKEKGDIPEGYSVSREKKERFSLILESASTNQTSMYLCASRTFSGNKNIQYFGAGTRLSVL.

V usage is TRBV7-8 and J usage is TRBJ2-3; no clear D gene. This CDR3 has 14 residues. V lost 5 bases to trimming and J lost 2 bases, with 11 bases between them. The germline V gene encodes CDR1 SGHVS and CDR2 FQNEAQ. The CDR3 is CASSPVRLTDTQYF. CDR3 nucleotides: TGTGCCAGCAGCCCAGTCAGGCTCACAGATACGCAGTATTTT.

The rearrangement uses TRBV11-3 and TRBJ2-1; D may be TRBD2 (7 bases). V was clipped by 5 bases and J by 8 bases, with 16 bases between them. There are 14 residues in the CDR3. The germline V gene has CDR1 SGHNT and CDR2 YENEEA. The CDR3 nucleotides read TGTGCCAGCAGCCAGGGGAGGGCTAGCGATGAGCAGTTCTTC. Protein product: CASSQGRASDEQFF.

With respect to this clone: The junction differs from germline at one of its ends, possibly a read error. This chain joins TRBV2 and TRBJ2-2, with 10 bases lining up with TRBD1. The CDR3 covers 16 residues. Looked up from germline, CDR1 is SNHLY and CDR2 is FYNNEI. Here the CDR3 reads CASSGTGVGLTGEPLF. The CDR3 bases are TGTGCCAGCTCCGGGACAGGGGTCGGTCTCACCGGGGAGCCGCTTTTT. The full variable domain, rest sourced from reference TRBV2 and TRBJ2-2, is EPEVTQTPSHQVTQMGQEVILRCVPISNHLYFYWYRQILGQKVEFLVSFYNNEISEKSEIFDDQFSVERPDGSNFTLKIRSTKLEDSAMYFCASSGTGVGLTGEPLFGEGSRLTVL.

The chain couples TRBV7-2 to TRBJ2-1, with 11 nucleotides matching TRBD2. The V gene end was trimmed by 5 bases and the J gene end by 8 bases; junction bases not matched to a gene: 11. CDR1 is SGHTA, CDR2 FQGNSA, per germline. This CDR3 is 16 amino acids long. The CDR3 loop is CASSITTSGIGYEQFF. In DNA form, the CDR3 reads TGTGCCAGCAGCATAACGACTAGCGGGATCGGCTATGAGCAGTTCTTC.

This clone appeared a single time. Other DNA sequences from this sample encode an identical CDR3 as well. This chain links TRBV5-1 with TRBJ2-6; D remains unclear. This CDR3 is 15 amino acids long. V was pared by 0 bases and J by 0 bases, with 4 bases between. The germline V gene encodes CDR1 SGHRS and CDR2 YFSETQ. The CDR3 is CASSLGVSGANVLTF. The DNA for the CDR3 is TGCGCCAGCAGCTTGGGAGTCTCTGGGGCCAACGTCCTGACTTTC.

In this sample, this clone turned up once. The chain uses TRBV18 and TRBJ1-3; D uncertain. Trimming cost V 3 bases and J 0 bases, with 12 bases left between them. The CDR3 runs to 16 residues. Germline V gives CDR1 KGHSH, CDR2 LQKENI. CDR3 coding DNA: TGTGCCAGCTCACCCCTGGGTCAGTCCTCTGGAAACACCATATATTTT. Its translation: CASSPLGQSSGNTIYF.

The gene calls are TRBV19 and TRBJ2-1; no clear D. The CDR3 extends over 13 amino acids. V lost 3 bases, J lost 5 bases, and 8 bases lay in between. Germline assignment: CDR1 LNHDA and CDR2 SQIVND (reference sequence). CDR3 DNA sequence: TGTGCCAGTAGTATTGGCTACAACAATGAGCAGTTCTTC. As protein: CASSIGYNNEQFF.

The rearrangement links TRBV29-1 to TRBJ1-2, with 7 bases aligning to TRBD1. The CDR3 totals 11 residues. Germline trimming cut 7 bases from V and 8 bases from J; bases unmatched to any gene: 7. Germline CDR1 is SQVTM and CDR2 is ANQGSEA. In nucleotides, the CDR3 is TGCAGCGGACAGGGCTACTGGGGCTACACCTTC. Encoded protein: CSGQGYWGYTF.

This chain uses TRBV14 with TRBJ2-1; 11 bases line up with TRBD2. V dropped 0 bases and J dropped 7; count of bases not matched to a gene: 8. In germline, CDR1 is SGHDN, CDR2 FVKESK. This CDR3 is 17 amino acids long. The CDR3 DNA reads TGTGCCAGCAGCCAAGAGTTTGGGGGACTAGCGGTAAATGAGCAGTTCTTC. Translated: CASSQEFGGLAVNEQFF.

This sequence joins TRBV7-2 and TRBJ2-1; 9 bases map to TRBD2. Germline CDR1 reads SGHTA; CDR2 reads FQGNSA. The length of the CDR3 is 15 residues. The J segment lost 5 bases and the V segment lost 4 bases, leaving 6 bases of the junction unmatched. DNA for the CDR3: TGTGCCAGCAGCTCGAGACGGACTAGCGACAATGAGCAGTTCTTC. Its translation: CASSSRRTSDNEQFF.

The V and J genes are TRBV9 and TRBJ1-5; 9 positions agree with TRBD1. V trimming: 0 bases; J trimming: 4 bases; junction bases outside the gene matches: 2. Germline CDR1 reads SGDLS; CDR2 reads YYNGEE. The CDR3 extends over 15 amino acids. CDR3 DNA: TGTGCCAGCAGCGTAGGGACAGGGGTTAATCAGCCCCAGCATTTT. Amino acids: CASSVGTGVNQPQHF.

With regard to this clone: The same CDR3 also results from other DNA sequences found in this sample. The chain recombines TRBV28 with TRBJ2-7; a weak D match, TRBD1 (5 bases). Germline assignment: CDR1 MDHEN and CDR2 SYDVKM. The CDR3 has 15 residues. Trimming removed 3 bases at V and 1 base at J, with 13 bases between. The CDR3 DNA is TGTGCCAGCAGTTTTGGCAGGGCCCCTTCCTACGAGCAGTACTTC. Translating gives CASSFGRAPSYEQYF.

This CDR3 is CASSVGIAAGELFF. CDR3 in DNA: TGTGCCAGCAGTGTTGGGATAGCGGCCGGGGAGCTGTTTTTT. The gene calls are TRBV6-1 and TRBJ2-2, with a possible D match to TRBD2 (6 bases). Deletions cut 4 bases from V and 6 bases from J, with 12 bases between. There are 14 residues in the CDR3. The germline V gene encodes CDR1 MNHNS and CDR2 SASEGT.

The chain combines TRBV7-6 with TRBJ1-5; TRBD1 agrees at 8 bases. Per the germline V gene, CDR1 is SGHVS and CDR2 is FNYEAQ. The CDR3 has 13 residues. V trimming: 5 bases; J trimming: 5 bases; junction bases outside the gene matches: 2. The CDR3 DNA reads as TGTGCCAGCAGCAAGGACAGGGATCAGCCCCAGCATTTT. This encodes CASSKDRDQPQHF.

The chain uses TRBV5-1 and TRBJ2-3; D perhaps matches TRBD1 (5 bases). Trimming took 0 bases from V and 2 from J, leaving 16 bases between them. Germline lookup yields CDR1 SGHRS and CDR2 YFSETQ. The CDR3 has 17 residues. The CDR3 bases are TGCGCCAGCAGCTTGGGGGGCGTGGGCTTTCCCACAGATACGCAGTATTTT. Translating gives CASSLGGVGFPTDTQYF.

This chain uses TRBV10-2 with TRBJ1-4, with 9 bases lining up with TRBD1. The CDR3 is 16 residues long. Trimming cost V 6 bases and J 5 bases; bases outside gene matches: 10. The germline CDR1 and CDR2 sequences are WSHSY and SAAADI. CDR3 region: CASSGVGTGLNEKLFF. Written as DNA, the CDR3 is TGCGCCAGCAGCGGGGTAGGGACAGGGTTAAATGAAAAACTGTTTTTT.

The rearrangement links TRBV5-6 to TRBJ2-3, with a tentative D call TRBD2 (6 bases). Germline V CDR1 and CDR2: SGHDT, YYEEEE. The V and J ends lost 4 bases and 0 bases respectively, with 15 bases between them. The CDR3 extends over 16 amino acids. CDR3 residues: CASSRGSGGSTDTQYF. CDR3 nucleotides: TGTGCCAGCAGCCGTGGCTCCGGGGGTAGCACAGATACGCAGTATTTT.

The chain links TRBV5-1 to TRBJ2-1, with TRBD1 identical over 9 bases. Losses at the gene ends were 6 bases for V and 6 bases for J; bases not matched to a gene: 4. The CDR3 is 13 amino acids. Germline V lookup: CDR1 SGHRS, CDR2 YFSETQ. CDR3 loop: CASTLQGANEQFF. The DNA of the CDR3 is TGCGCCAGCACCTTACAGGGGGCCAATGAGCAGTTCTTC.

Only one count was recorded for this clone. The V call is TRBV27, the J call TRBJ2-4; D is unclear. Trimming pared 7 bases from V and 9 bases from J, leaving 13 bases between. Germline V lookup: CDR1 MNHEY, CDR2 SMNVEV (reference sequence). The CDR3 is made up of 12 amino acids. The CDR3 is CASMSRFGIQYF. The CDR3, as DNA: TGTGCCAGCATGTCCCGTTTTGGCATTCAGTACTTC.